This T cell receptor beta chain was documented in a study of shared clonotypes between healthy human individuals. Study-level information: Serving as donors were two women and three men, whose ages spanned 18 to 49.

Notes on this clone: Its target is not known.

Naivety among CD8 cells was defined by CD45RO negativity and positive CCR7 selection, thereby excluding terminally differentiated effector memory CD45RA+ cells. Study results and caveats: Generally, naive subsets came out with larger estimated richness than memory subsets.

With 6 bases removed from V and 0 bases from J, the gap between germline ends came to 18 bases. The CDR3 length is 16 residues. In germline, CDR1 is SNHLY, CDR2 FYNNEI. On sorted subsets, replicate PCRs used 150 to 250 ng DNA, or about 33,000 T cell genomes. Assay: immunoSEQ multiplex PCR; the TCRdb copy retains only in-frame clones and omits some. This sample has approximately 590,000 clones, with over 95% found just once. V usage is TRBV2 and J usage is TRBJ2-7, with D perhaps TRBD2 (6 bases). Material for sequencing was naive CD8+ T cells sorted from blood. The sequence came from a woman aged 30 to 39 in good health. The CDR3 loop reads CASSTTRDGYSYEQYF. In DNA form, the CDR3 reads TGTGCCAGCAGCACCACGCGGGACGGATACTCCTACGAGCAGTACTTC.